The sequence of this TCR beta chain was determined in a study of control samples from healthy donors and cancer patients. The count of this clone is one. Unmatched junction bases numbered 8, after V lost 5 bases and J lost 3 bases. Germline CDR1 is SGHAT and CDR2 is FQNNGV. This CDR3 region has 16 residues. Clones were read by immunoSEQ multiplex PCR, and TCRdb kept only the in-frame ones, dropping some. The sample lists tens of thousands of clones, around 90% occurring once. The sequenced sample was blood. This rearrangement joins TRBV11-2 to TRBJ2-1; 9 nucleotides match TRBD1. The sequence came from a man aged 50-59 years in good health. The CDR3 here is CASSPSGQGNYNEQFF. CDR3 sequence (DNA): TGTGCCAGCAGCCCCTCGGGACAGGGAAACTACAATGAGCAGTTCTTC.